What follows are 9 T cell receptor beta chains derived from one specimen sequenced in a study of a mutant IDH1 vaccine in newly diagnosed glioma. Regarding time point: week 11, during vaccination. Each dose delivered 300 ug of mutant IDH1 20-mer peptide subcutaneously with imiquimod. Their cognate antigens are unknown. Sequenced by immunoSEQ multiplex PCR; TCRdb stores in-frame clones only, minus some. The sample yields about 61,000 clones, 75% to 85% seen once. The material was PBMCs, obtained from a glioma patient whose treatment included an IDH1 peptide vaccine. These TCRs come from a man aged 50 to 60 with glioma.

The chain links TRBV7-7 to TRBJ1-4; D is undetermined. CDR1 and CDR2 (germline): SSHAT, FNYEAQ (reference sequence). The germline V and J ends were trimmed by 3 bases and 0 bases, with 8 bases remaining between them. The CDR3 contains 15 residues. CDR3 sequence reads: CASSFSQATNEKLFF. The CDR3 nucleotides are TGTGCCAGCAGCTTCTCGCAGGCAACTAATGAAAAACTGTTTTTT.

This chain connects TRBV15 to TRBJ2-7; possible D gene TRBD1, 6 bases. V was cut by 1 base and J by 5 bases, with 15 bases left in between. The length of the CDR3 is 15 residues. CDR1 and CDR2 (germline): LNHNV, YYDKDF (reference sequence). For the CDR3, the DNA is TGTGCCACCAGCAGAGTACTACAGGGACCAAACGAGCAGTACTTC. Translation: CATSRVLQGPNEQYF.

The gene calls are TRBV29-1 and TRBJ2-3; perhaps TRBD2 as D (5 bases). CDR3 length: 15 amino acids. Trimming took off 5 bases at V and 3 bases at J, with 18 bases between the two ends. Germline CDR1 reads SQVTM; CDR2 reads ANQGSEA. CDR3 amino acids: CSVTISGGATDTQYF. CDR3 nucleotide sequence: TGCAGCGTTACGATATCTGGAGGAGCGACAGATACGCAGTATTTT.

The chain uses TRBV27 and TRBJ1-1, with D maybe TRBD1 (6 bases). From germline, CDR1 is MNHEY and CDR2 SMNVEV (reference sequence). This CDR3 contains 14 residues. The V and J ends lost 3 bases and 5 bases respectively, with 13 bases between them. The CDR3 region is CASSFWGRGTEAFF. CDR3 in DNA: TGTGCCAGCAGTTTTTGGGGGCGGGGAACTGAAGCTTTCTTT.

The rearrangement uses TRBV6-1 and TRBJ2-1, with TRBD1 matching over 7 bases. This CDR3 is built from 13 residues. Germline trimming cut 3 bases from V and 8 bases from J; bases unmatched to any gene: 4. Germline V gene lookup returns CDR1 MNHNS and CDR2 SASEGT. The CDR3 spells CASSEKGAHEQFF. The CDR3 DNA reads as TGTGCCAGCAGTGAGAAGGGGGCACATGAGCAGTTCTTC.

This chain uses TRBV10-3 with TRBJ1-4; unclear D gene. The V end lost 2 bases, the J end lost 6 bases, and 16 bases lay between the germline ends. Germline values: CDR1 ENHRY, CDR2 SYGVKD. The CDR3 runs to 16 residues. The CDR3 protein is CAISEPGSGGDEKLFF. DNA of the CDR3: TGTGCCATCAGTGAGCCGGGATCCGGAGGCGATGAAAAACTGTTTTTT.

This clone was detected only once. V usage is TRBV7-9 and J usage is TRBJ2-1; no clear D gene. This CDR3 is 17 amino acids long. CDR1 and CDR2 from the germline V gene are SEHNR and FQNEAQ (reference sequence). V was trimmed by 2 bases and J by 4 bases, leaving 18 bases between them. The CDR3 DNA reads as TGTGCCAGCAGCTTATTTTCGGCGTTTCTGGCGTACAATGAGCAGTTCTTC. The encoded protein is CASSLFSAFLAYNEQFF.

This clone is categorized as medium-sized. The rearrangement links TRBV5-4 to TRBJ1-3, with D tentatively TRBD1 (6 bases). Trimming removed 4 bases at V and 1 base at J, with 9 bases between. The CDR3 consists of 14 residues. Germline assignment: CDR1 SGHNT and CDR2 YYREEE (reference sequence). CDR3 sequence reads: CASSRGTSGNTIYF. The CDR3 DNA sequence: TGTGCCAGCAGCAGAGGGACATCTGGAAACACCATATATTTT. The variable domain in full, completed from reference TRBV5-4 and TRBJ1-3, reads ETGVTQSPTHLIKTRGQQVTLRCSSQSGHNTVSWYQQALGQGPQFIFQYYREEENGRGNFPPRFSGLQFPNYSSELNVNALELDDSALYLCASSRGTSGNTIYFGEGSWLTVV.

The CDR3 DNA is TGCGCCAGCAACCGAGGGCCTGAGACCGGGGAGCTGTTTTTT. It yields the protein CASNRGPETGELFF. The gene calls are TRBV4-1 and TRBJ2-2; D may be TRBD2 (5 bases). The V end was cut by 7 bases, the J end by 5 bases, with 14 bases between. CDR3 length: 14 residues. Looked up from germline, CDR1 is MGHRA and CDR2 is YSYEKL.